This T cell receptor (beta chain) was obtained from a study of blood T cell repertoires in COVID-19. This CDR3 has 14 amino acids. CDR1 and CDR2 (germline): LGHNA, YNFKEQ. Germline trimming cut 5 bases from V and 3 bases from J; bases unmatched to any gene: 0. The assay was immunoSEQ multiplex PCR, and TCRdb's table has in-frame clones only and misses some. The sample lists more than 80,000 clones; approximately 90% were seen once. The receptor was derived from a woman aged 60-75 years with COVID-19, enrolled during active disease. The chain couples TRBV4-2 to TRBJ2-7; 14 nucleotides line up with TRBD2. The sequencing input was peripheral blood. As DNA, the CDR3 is TGTGCCAGCAGCGGACTAGCGGGGGGCTACGAGCAGTACTTC. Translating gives CASSGLAGGYEQYF.